This TCR beta chain is from a study of T cells expressing NK-cell markers. Whole-study context: Each TCR beta repertoire originated in sorted T cells that were CD3+CD56+NKG2C+, CD3+CD56+NKG2C- or CD3+CD56-NKG2C+. HCMV serostatus: seven of eight sequenced donors positive, one negative.

Overall study results and limits: The CD3+CD56-NKG2C+ fraction was also led by these clonotypes in several donors.

As for this clonotype: What it binds is unknown.

TCR beta cDNA was made by 5'RACE template switching with UMIs. Reprocessing the 5' RACE reads, TCRdb reports a single entry for every CDR3 protein and omits DNA. This table holds 350,000 to 500,000 distinct CDR3 sequences. The CDR3 spans 15 residues. Germline CDR1 and CDR2: SGDLS and YYNGEE. The TCR comes from a woman aged 18 to 75 in good health. Material for sequencing was blood T cells: a sorted CD56 or NKG2C T cell subset, CD4+ or CD8+ T cells, or bulk PBMC T cells (not recorded which). The chain links TRBV9 to TRBJ1-6; there is no DNA to check the TCRdb D call of TRBD1. CDR3 sequence reads: CASSPGGIPSLALHF.